Following are 11 T cell receptor beta chains from one sample sequenced in a study of T cell responses to AZD1222 COVID-19 vaccine. Libraries were prepared by immunoSEQ multiplex PCR; TCRdb keeps only in-frame clonotypes and omits some of them. The sample records 50,000 to 75,000 clones, 76% being singletons. Sequenced material: peripheral blood, taken on day 0 of AZD1222 vaccination. The receptors originated from an adult in good health.

This clone has a single count. The chain couples TRBV2 to TRBJ1-5; 7 bases align to TRBD1. The CDR3 runs to 15 residues. CDR1 is SNHLY and CDR2 is FYNNEI in the germline V gene. Losses at the gene ends were 6 bases for V and 5 bases for J; bases not matched to a gene: 10. CDR3 in amino acids: CASSVDRVLYQPQHF. DNA of the CDR3: TGTGCCAGCAGCGTCGACAGGGTCCTTTATCAGCCCCAGCATTTT.

The V call is TRBV3-1 (or the pseudogene TRBV3-2), the J call TRBJ2-6, with D unclear. The V gene lost 0 bases and the J gene lost 0 bases, with 3 bases spanning the gap. Germline-derived CDR1 and CDR2 are LGHDT and YNNKEL (reference sequence). There are 15 residues in the CDR3. CDR3 in DNA: TGTGCCAGCAGCCAAGACATCTCTGGGGCCAACGTCCTGACTTTC. This encodes CASSQDISGANVLTF.

The chain couples TRBV6-5 to TRBJ1-1; D is possibly TRBD1 (5 bases). The CDR3 spans 16 residues. V shed 2 bases and J shed 3 bases, with 16 bases lying between them. The germline V gene has CDR1 MNHEY and CDR2 SVGAGI. CDR3 loop: CASSYDPYKGDTEAFF. The DNA of the CDR3 is TGTGCCAGCAGTTACGACCCCTACAAAGGGGACACTGAAGCTTTCTTT.

The rearrangement joins TRBV7-2 to TRBJ1-2, with 9 bases that match TRBD1. V was pared by 1 base and J by 7 bases, with 4 bases of the junction left unmatched. The germline V gene encodes CDR1 SGHTA and CDR2 FQGNSA. This CDR3 is 14 amino acids long. The CDR3 nucleotides read TGTGCCAGCAGCTTAGGGACAGGGGAACGTGGCTACACCTTC. Protein sequence: CASSLGTGERGYTF.

V usage is TRBV11-2 and J usage is TRBJ1-2, with D maybe TRBD1 (6 bases). V was shortened by 5 bases and J by 0 bases, with 19 bases between the two germline ends. Germline V gene lookup returns CDR1 SGHAT and CDR2 FQNNGV. This CDR3 contains 17 residues. This chain's CDR3 is CASSLKNLQGSNYGYTF. CDR3 coding DNA: TGTGCCAGCAGCCTTAAAAACCTACAGGGATCTAACTATGGCTACACCTTC.

The gene calls are TRBV30 and TRBJ1-2; the D is unclear. V was cut by 2 bases and J by 4 bases, with 11 bases left in between. The CDR3 covers 13 residues. CDR1 is GTSNPN and CDR2 is SVGIG in the germline V gene (reference sequence). The CDR3 DNA is TGTGCCTGGAGTCTGGGCGCAGCCTATGGCTACACCTTC. Residues: CAWSLGAAYGYTF. The full variable domain, in which reference TRBV30 and TRBJ1-2 provide the parts outside the CDR3, is SQTIHQWPATLVQPVGSPLSLECTVEGTSNPNLYWYRQAAGRGLQLLFYSVGIGQISSEVPQNLSASRPQDRQFILSSKKLLLSDSGFYLCAWSLGAAYGYTFGSGTRLTVV.

Notes on this clone: Other DNA sequences from this sample encode an identical CDR3 as well. This sequence joins TRBV6-5 and TRBJ2-5; 8 nucleotides align to TRBD1. CDR3 size: 14 residues. J gave up 2 bases and V 2 bases, and 1 base lay outside the gene matches. Germline V gene data show CDR1 as MNHEY and CDR2 as SVGAGI. The CDR3 here is CASSYGTGQETQYF. DNA for the CDR3: TGTGCCAGCAGTTACGGGACAGGACAAGAGACCCAGTACTTC.

This clone came up a few times. DNA for the CDR3: TGCGCCAGCAGTGAGGGACCGGAACAGGCCCACGAGCAGTACTTC. This codes for CASSEGPEQAHEQYF. This rearrangement joins TRBV10-1 to TRBJ2-7; D might be TRBD1 (5 bases). Per the germline V gene, CDR1 is WNHNN and CDR2 is SYGVQD (reference sequence). With 2 bases removed from V and 5 bases from J, the gap between germline ends came to 16 bases. There are 15 residues in the CDR3.

The chain carries TRBV3-1 (or the pseudogene TRBV3-2) and TRBJ1-1, with D unclear. The CDR3 is 13 amino acids. The V end was cut by 4 bases, the J end by 8 bases, with 14 bases between. Germline V gene lookup returns CDR1 LGHDT and CDR2 YNNKEL (reference sequence). CDR3 DNA sequence: TGTGCCAGCAGCCCCTGGGGTACCGCAGAAGCTTTCTTT. This sequence encodes CASSPWGTAEAFF.

In its sample, this clone was seen a few times. V usage is TRBV19 and J usage is TRBJ1-2; 7 bases match TRBD1. This CDR3 region has 13 residues. V dropped 2 bases and J dropped 4; count of bases not matched to a gene: 1. The germline CDR1 and CDR2 sequences are LNHDA and SQIVND (reference sequence). CDR3 DNA: TGTGCCAGTAGTATAACAGGGGCCTATGGCTACACCTTC. Its translation: CASSITGAYGYTF. The variable domain in full, with the rest retrieved from reference TRBV19 and TRBJ1-2, is DGGITQSPKYLFRKEGQNVTLSCEQNLNHDAMYWYRQDPGQGLRLIYYSQIVNDFQKGDIAEGYSVSREKKESFPLTVTSAQKNPTAFYLCASSITGAYGYTFGSGTRLTVV.

This chain connects TRBV9 to TRBJ2-3; D remains ambiguous. CDR3 size: 16 residues. V was cut by 0 bases and J by 2 bases, with 13 bases left in between. CDR1 is SGDLS, CDR2 YYNGEE, per germline. This CDR3 is CASSVGSLGNTDTQYF. The CDR3 region has the DNA TGTGCCAGCAGCGTAGGTTCCTTGGGTAACACAGATACGCAGTATTTT. The variable domain in full, with the rest retrieved from reference TRBV9 and TRBJ2-3, is DSGVTQTPKHLITATGQRVTLRCSPRSGDLSVYWYQQSLDQGLQFLIQYYNGEERAKGNILERFSAQQFPDLHSELNLSSLELGDSALYFCASSVGSLGNTDTQYFGPGTRLTVL.